A selection of T cell receptor beta chains follows, all from one sample in a study of Graves' ophthalmopathy and Graves' hyperthyroidism. TCRdb itself ran the multiplex PCR reads through MiXCR, one entry per CDR3 protein. The sample holds around 1,200,000 distinct CDR3 sequences, 35% to 40% seen once. The sequenced sample was peripheral blood or thyroid tissue (not recorded which). The receptors stem from an adult man with Graves' hyperthyroidism. Each CDR3 is given with its conserved first and last residue. The D gene is left open where the match is weak. Clone size is not always given. Where it is, it says once, few, many or a class for expanded clones.

>TRBV15|-|-|TRBJ2-5
TGTGCCACCAGCAGAGATCTGGAGGGCTACTTC
CATSRDLEGYF
>TRBV10-3|-|-|TRBJ2-5
TGTGCCAGCAGACCCCAGGGGCACGAGACCCAGTACTTC
CASRPQGHETQYF
>TRBV3-1|-|many|TRBJ1-2
TGTGCCAGCAGCCAGGGAGGTATCTATGGCTACACCTTC
CASSQGGIYGYTF
>TRBV9|-|once|TRBJ2-6
TGTGCCAGCAGCTTATCCCCAAGGACAGCGGCAGGGGTTAAGGGCAGCTCTGGGGCCAACGTCCTGACTTTC
CASSLSPRTAAGVKGSSGANVLTF
>TRBV2|TRBD1|many|TRBJ2-7
TGTGCCAGCATAGAGGGGACAGGGCCGGTCGAGCAGTACTTC
CASIEGTGPVEQYF
>TRBV10-3|TRBD1|-|TRBJ2-5
TGTGCCATAGGACAGGGCGGCGAGACCCAGTACTTC
CAIGQGGETQYF
>TRBV4-1|TRBD1|many|TRBJ1-5
TGCGCCAGCAGCCAAGGGACAGGGCGGCAGCCCCAGCATTTT
CASSQGTGRQPQHF
>TRBV10-2|-|-|TRBJ1-2
TGCGCCAGCAGTGCCGGAGAATCGACTTATGGCTACACCTTC
CASSAGESTYGYTF
>TRBV7-9|-|-|TRBJ1-2
TGTGCCAGCAGCTTAGACGGGAGGGTACCAACCCATGACTATGGCTACACCTTC
CASSLDGRVPTHDYGYTF
>TRBV5-1|TRBD1|many|TRBJ1-1
TGCGCCAGCAGCCCGACGGGACAGTTGAACACTGAAGCTTTCTTT
CASSPTGQLNTEAFF
>TRBV10-2|TRBD2|-|TRBJ2-5
TGTGCCAGCAGAAGGACTAGCGGGGGGGCGGAGGAGACCCAGTACTTC
CASRRTSGGAEETQYF
>TRBV28|TRBD1|-|TRBJ2-5
TGTGCCAGCAGGCCCGCCGGGACAGAAAAAGAGACCCAGTACTTC
CASRPAGTEKETQYF
>TRBV30|-|-|TRBJ1-2
TGTGCCTGGAGTTATCCCTATGGCTACACCTTC
CAWSYPYGYTF
>TRBV10-3|TRBD1|many|TRBJ2-6
TGTGCCATCAGTGGTACGGGACAGCGTCAGCAACTAAACTCTGGGGCCAACGTCCTGACTTTC
CAISGTGQRQQLNSGANVLTF
>TRBV11-2|TRBD1|many|TRBJ1-1
TGTGCCAGCAGCCCCCTTAGGGGACAGGTTGAAGCTTTCTTT
CASSPLRGQVEAFF
>TRBV5-1|-|-|TRBJ2-5
TGCGCCAGCAGCTTAACCAAGGGGCAAGAGACCCAGTACTTC
CASSLTKGQETQYF
>TRBV7-2|-|few|TRBJ1-6
TGTGCCAGCAGCTCCCCGGGGGTTTGGTCACCCCTCCACTTT
CASSSPGVWSPLHF
>TRBV29-1|-|-|TRBJ2-1
TGCAGCGTTGAAGATTCAAGGTTATGGGATGAGCAGTTCTTC
CSVEDSRLWDEQFF
>TRBV25-1|-|-|TRBJ2-5
-
CASSFFGSPGTEEETQYF
>TRBV6-4|-|-|TRBJ2-7
TGTGCCACCTCTAACTGGCTAGCGTATCACGAGCAGTACTTC
CATSNWLAYHEQYF
>TRBV9|-|many|TRBJ2-7
TGTGCCAGCAGCGTAGTGGGGAAGGACGAGCAGTACTTC
CASSVVGKDEQYF
>TRBV5-1|-|many|TRBJ2-7
TGCGCCAGCAGCTTGGAGGTAGCGGCTCACTACGAGCAGTACTTC
CASSLEVAAHYEQYF
>TRBV12-3/TRBV12-4|-|-|TRBJ1-4
TGTGCCAGCAGTTTCGGGAGTGGCCGAACTAATGAAAAACTGTTTTTT
CASSFGSGRTNEKLFF
>TRBV7-9|TRBD1|once|TRBJ2-7
TGTGCCAGCAGCCGAGGACAGGGAGACGAGCAGTACTTC
CASSRGQGDEQYF
>TRBV14|TRBD2|many|TRBJ2-7
TGTGCCAGCAGCCTGGGTGGGACTAGCATCTACGAGCAGTACTTC
CASSLGGTSIYEQYF
>TRBV7-2|-|few|TRBJ2-7
TGTGCCAGCAGCGGAGGGACGGCGAGCTCCTACGAGCAGTACTTC
CASSGGTASSYEQYF
>TRBV30|TRBD1|few|TRBJ1-4
TGTGCCTGGAGCCCCACGACAGGGATAAATGAAAAACTGTTTTTT
CAWSPTTGINEKLFF
>TRBV10-3|-|many|TRBJ1-1
TGTGCCATCAGCGACGTAGGGAGGAAGGGCACTGAAGCTTTCTTT
CAISDVGRKGTEAFF
>TRBV29-1|-|few|TRBJ1-1
TGCAGCGTTGGGACGTCTTACACTGAAGCTTTCTTT
CSVGTSYTEAFF
>TRBV5-1|-|-|TRBJ2-5
TGCGCCAGCAGCTTGGAGTGGGAGCGCGCGACCCAGTACTTC
CASSLEWERATQYF
>TRBV10-3|TRBD1|few|TRBJ2-7
TGTGCCATCATCGGGACAGGGGGCTACGAGCAGTACTTC
CAIIGTGGYEQYF
>TRBV7-9|-|many|TRBJ1-3
TGTGCCAGCAGCCCGCCCTCTGGAAACACCATATATTTT
CASSPPSGNTIYF
>TRBV7-9|-|-|TRBJ1-2
TGTGCCAGCAGCCCCAGACAGGTACCTGGCTACACCTTC
CASSPRQVPGYTF
>TRBV29-1|-|many|TRBJ2-7
TGCAGCGTTGACGCAGGTACCTACGAGCAGTACTTC
CSVDAGTYEQYF
>TRBV15|-|many|TRBJ2-7
TGTGCCACCAGCAGAGCCACAGCGACCGAGCAGTACTTC
CATSRATATEQYF
>TRBV6-6|TRBD1|-|TRBJ2-7
TGTGCCAGCAGTCTGGACAGGGGTGGAGACGAGCAGTACTTC
CASSLDRGGDEQYF
>TRBV6-5|TRBD1|few|TRBJ2-5
TGTGCCAGCAGTTACTCGACAGGGCACCAAGAGACCCAGTACTTC
CASSYSTGHQETQYF
>TRBV5-6|TRBD2|-|TRBJ2-2
TGTGCCAGCAGCTTAGCGGGGGGAAGCTTTTCGTGGGAGCTGTTTTTT
CASSLAGGSFSWELFF
>TRBV29-1|-|-|TRBJ1-5
TGCAGCGCCAGGGATGGGCAAGAGACCCAGCATTTT
CSARDGQETQHF
>TRBV27|-|-|TRBJ1-2
TGTGCCAGCAGTTTATCGGTACAGAGCTATGGCTACACCTTC
CASSLSVQSYGYTF
>TRBV7-8|-|many|TRBJ1-2
TGTGCCAGCAGCCCAGGGGTGGCGGGTTCTGGCTATGGCTACACCTTC
CASSPGVAGSGYGYTF
>TRBV6-6|TRBD1|many|TRBJ2-2
TGTGCCAGCGCCAGGGGGCCCGGGGAGCTGTTTTTT
CASARGPGELFF
>TRBV11-2|-|-|TRBJ1-1
TGTGCCAGCAGCCGGGAAGGCTTTGAAGCTTTCTTT
CASSREGFEAFF
>TRBV7-6|TRBD2|-|TRBJ2-7
TGTGCCAGCAGCTTAGGACCGGGTAGCGGGACCTACGAGCAGTACTTC
CASSLGPGSGTYEQYF
>TRBV19|-|-|TRBJ1-2
TGTGCCAGTAAATGGGGAGAGGCAGGGCACTATGGCTACACCTTC
CASKWGEAGHYGYTF
>TRBV19|TRBD1|many|TRBJ1-5
TGTGCCAGTAGAGTACAGGGGGATCAGCCCCAGCATTTT
CASRVQGDQPQHF
>TRBV12-3/TRBV12-4|TRBD1|many|TRBJ1-2
TGTGCCAGCAGAAGGACAGGGGCTAACTATGGCTACACCTTC
CASRRTGANYGYTF
>TRBV14|-|many|TRBJ2-5
TGTGCCAGCAGCCAAGCAGGGGCCCAGTACTTC
CASSQAGAQYF
>TRBV5-6|-|-|TRBJ2-7
TGTGCCAGCAGCTTTTCTCCTACAAGCTCCTACGAGCAGTACTTC
CASSFSPTSSYEQYF
>TRBV5-1|-|once|TRBJ2-5
TGCGCCAGCAGCCACTCTCCCGGGGAGATGGAGACCCAGTACTTC
CASSHSPGEMETQYF
>TRBV5-1|-|many|TRBJ1-1
TGCGCCAGCAGCTTGAGGGGAGGGGGAAATGAAGCTTTCTTT
CASSLRGGGNEAFF
>TRBV7-9|-|once|TRBJ1-2
-
CASSLVAGVSYEQYFGPGGYTF
>TRBV18|TRBD1|-|TRBJ2-7
TGTGCCAGCTCACCGGGACAGGGGTGGTCCTACGAGCAGTACTTC
CASSPGQGWSYEQYF